This TCR beta chain was captured in a study of shared clonotypes between healthy human individuals (dated by TCRdb to the early 2020s). With regard to the full study: The cohort comprised a couple of women and a few men aged 18 to 49 years. Per donor, three plates each were used for CD4 naive and CD4 memory, two for CD8 naive, and one for CD8 memory. To increase sequencing depth and limit assay-specific biases, TCR repertoire library preparation and sequencing were carried out by different laboratories using diverse techniques. Between about 0.85 and 9.5 billion PBMCs per donor were obtained by leukapheresis. To estimate repertoire size and how much clonotype sharing occurs between individuals, the study deeply sequenced the blood TCR repertoires of several healthy adults. The full study reports these points: Higher generation probabilities were observed for clonotypes shared by all four sorted-subset donors than for non-shared clonotypes. Only blood was sampled, and tissue TCR repertoires likely differ from those in blood. Because the study included only a small number of donors, the genetic and exposure-history diversity represented was limited. Incomplete sequencing was indicated by rarefaction of sorted-subset datasets, despite the large sequencing depth. Estimated clonotype richness was generally larger for naive than for memory subsets. Sharing across several donors was observed for approximately 5% of naive CD4, under 4% of naive CD8, 2% to 2.5% of memory CD4, and roughly 0.4% of memory CD8 clonotypes. Based on pairwise subsampling, the degree of clonotype sharing among donors was expected to be affected by sequencing depth.

Using the deep immunoSEQ assay, multiplex PCR amplified TCR CDR3 regions from genomic DNA. Genomic DNA extracted from each cell subset was distributed evenly over all wells of several immunoSEQ 96-well plates, and each plate served as one replicate. For sorted subsets, about 220 ng of genomic DNA, equivalent to some 30,000 T cell genomes, went into each replicate PCR. The purified libraries were quantified using a Qubit 3.0 fluorometer, sized with a Bioanalyzer 2100, and then quantified again using the KAPA Library Quantification kit. Every immunoSEQ 96-well plate was sequenced on a separate single-read 150-cycle Illumina NextSeq 550 flow cell. For the original study's pipeline: Because the immunoSEQ output held only junctional sequences and lacked quality scores, the filtering could not match the filtering applied to full-length reads. Sequences were annotated with PyIR, a Python wrapper for IgBLAST v1.9, using IMGT germline references to assign V/J genes and CDR3. Reads were removed for weak V/J assignments (E-value above 1e-6), missing CDR3, stop codons, out-of-frame junctions, or ambiguous translated residues. V3J clonotypes were defined by identical inferred V gene, J gene, and CDR3 amino acid sequence. The percentage overlap between two repertoires was calculated by dividing the number of shared unique clonotypes by the size of the smaller repertoire. Three approaches were used to assess repertoire richness: RTK rarefaction, the Chao1 estimator, and Recon v2.1 estimates of unobserved clonotypes. Generation probabilities for all TCRbeta clonotypes obtained by the gDNA method from a few donors were computed using OLGA. TCRdb holds this immuneACCESS table with in-frame rearrangements only. Some clones are missing; in checked studies, unresolved V genes explain under half, and the rest has no known cause. V, J and clone size reflect that table, while D and trimming were determined from the DNA. The sample includes 2.5 million or so clones, with about 92% observed a single time. Together, the top ten hold 0.13% to 0.15% of the sample.

Donors were healthy HIV-negative adults with no recently reported acute infections or vaccinations. Every donor was a Caucasian adult residing in Nashville, Tennessee, USA. CD4+ T cells were enriched by magnetic negative selection, after which naive cells were positively selected on CD45RA and the negative fraction was taken as the memory subset. Blood was collected by leukapheresis, and PBMCs were isolated by Ficoll-Histopaque density gradient centrifugation and then cryopreserved in liquid nitrogen vapor phase. Analytical flow cytometry was used to check the purity and quantity of each magnetically sorted T cell population. From each sorted fraction, genomic DNA was isolated and quantified by UV absorbance on a Nanodrop 2000c. Comments on this clone: The specificity of this receptor is unknown. It has no much larger one-base neighbor in the sample; base qualities were not kept.

For CDR1 and CDR2, the germline V gene lists SGHAT and FQNNGV. The CDR3 sequence holds 15 residues, the cysteine and phenylalanine included. Kept here is only the CDR3 DNA, which spans 45 bases and is read in frame from base 1. V sheds 4 bases and J sheds 0 bases, leaving 12 bases between their ends. The chain links TRBV11-2 with TRBJ1-1; TRBD1 is a possible D gene, resting on 5 matching bases. Sequenced input: naive CD4+ T cells sorted from blood. Explained via the paper, the cell subset or site label denotes: CD45RA+ positively selected. This TCR derives from a man younger than 35 in good health. The CDR3 protein sequence reads: CASSSIGTVNTEAFF. The bases read TGTGCCAGCAGCTCGATAGGGACGGTGAACACTGAAGCTTTCTTT. Full variable domain (CDR3 extended with the reference TRBV11-2 and TRBJ1-1 proteins): EAGVAQSPRYKIIEKRQSVAFWCNPISGHATLYWYQQILGQGPKLLIQFQNNGVVDDSQLPKDRFSAERLKGVDSTLKIQPAKLEDSAVYLCASSSIGTVNTEAFFGQGTRLTVV.